This T cell receptor beta chain was sequenced in a study of T-cell memory formation after mild COVID-19. Study summary: The TCR clusters were mostly specific to one donor.

This clonotype was counted a few times. The V end was cut by 11 bases, the J end by 2 bases, with 15 bases between. The CDR3 spans 13 residues. TCRdb recomputed calls from the 5' RACE reads with MiXCR, one row per CDR3 protein. The profile covers a few hundred thousand distinct CDR3 sequences, with less than 25% appearing a single time and under 8.5% taken by the ten largest. The rearrangement uses TRBV12-3 or TRBV12-4 and TRBJ1-2, with a weak D call TRBD1 (6 bases). The material sequenced was PBMCs or a T cell subset sorted from them (not recorded which). The receptor comes from an adult woman who had mild COVID-19 (a few samples of this study predate the infection). Cell type and time point are not known. The CDR3 is CACKRGPNYGYTF. The CDR3 coding sequence is TGTGCCTGCAAACGGGGGCCAAACTATGGCTACACCTTC.